The subject of this entry is one T cell receptor (beta chain). This record belongs to a study of blood T cell repertoires in COVID-19. Study details: Material from acute and convalescent COVID-19 was sourced from the United States, Italy and Spain. From T cells, B-cell-depleted T cells, or PBMCs came the material, which was cDNA or gDNA.

J was trimmed by 10 bases and V by 1 base; bases with no gene match: 8. Germline assignment: CDR1 KGHSH and CDR2 LQKENI. The CDR3 runs to 14 residues. Study processing details: Estimates of nucleated cell counts were drawn from the amplification of reference gene primers. Assay: immunoSEQ multiplex PCR; the TCRdb copy retains only in-frame clones and omits some. V and J calls and clone size come straight from that table; D and trimming were deduced from the DNA. The table lists about 220,000 clones, 82% of them singletons, with about 3.6% in the top ten. This TCR was sampled from an elderly woman with acute or convalescent COVID-19. The J gene is TRBJ1-1, the V gene TRBV18, with 8 bases aligning to TRBD1. The sample comprised peripheral blood. The CDR3 DNA reads as TGTGCCAGCTCACCACGGGCGGACAGGGCCGGAGCTTTCTTT. Translation gives CASSPRADRAGAFF.